What follows are 20 T cell receptor beta chains derived from one specimen sequenced in a study of blood T cell repertoires in COVID-19. The method was immunoSEQ multiplex PCR; TCRdb's version includes in-frame clones alone and lacks a portion of them. The repertoire holds about 180,000 clones, roughly 84% seen once, with around a sixth in the top ten. Source material: PBMCs or T cells enriched from blood (not recorded which). These receptors originate from a man in his 60s who had recovered from COVID-19.

In nucleotides, the CDR3 is TGTGCCATCAGTGAGTCGGGACAGGGAGCCTACGAGCAGTACTTC. Its translation is CAISESGQGAYEQYF. The chain employs TRBV10-3 and TRBJ2-7; 9 bases agree with TRBD1. The CDR3 runs 15 residues. The trim removed 0 bases at V and 2 bases at J, leaving 2 bases unmatched. The germline gives CDR1 ENHRY, CDR2 SYGVKD.

This chain joins TRBV14 and TRBJ1-5; the D is unclear. This CDR3 has 14 residues. Germline V lookup: CDR1 SGHDN, CDR2 FVKESK. Trimming removed 4 bases at V and 3 bases at J, with 10 bases between. The CDR3 loop reads CASSPTGYNQPQHF. In DNA, the CDR3 is TGTGCCAGCAGCCCCACCGGTTACAATCAGCCCCAGCATTTT.

The chain has TRBV7-2 and TRBJ2-1; TRBD1 matches 9 bases. CDR3 size: 15 residues. From germline, CDR1 is SGHTA and CDR2 FQGNSA. The V and J ends lost 1 base and 6 bases, in that order; junction bases with no gene match: 4. The CDR3 DNA reads TGTGCCAGCAGCTTAGAGACAGGGGGTAGCAATGAGCAGTTCTTC. Its translation: CASSLETGGSNEQFF.

The chain recombines TRBV24-1 with TRBJ1-5, with D maybe TRBD1 (5 bases). The germline gives CDR1 KGHDR, CDR2 SFDVKD. V lost 3 bases, J lost 0 bases, and 8 bases lay in between. This CDR3 region has 15 residues. The CDR3 DNA reads TGTGCCACCAGTGATAAGGGGCTTAGCAATCAGCCCCAGCATTTT. This sequence encodes CATSDKGLSNQPQHF.

The V call is TRBV29-1, the J call TRBJ1-5; 9 bases align to TRBD1. There are 12 residues in the CDR3. V lost 6 bases to trimming and J lost 7 bases; unmatched junction nucleotides: 4. Germline V gene data show CDR1 as SQVTM and CDR2 as ANQGSEA. The CDR3 region has the DNA TGCAGCGTGGGACAGGGTCGGCAGCCCCAGCATTTT. This sequence encodes CSVGQGRQPQHF.

The chain combines TRBV18 with TRBJ2-1, with D perhaps TRBD2 (5 bases). Per the germline V gene, CDR1 is KGHSH and CDR2 is LQKENI. The CDR3 is 16 amino acids. V was cut by 5 bases and J by 0 bases, with 14 bases left in between. The CDR3 loop reads CASSSLAGRSYNEQFF. CDR3 DNA sequence: TGTGCCAGCTCATCCCTCGCGGGCCGCTCCTACAATGAGCAGTTCTTC.

The chain couples TRBV5-1 to TRBJ1-6; D call uncertain. Trimming shortened V by 4 bases and J by 3 bases, and 8 bases separated the two germline ends. Germline V gene data show CDR1 as SGHRS and CDR2 as YFSETQ. This CDR3 spans 14 amino acids. CDR3 protein: CASSVRDYNSPLHF. The CDR3 DNA is TGCGCCAGCAGCGTACGGGACTATAATTCACCCCTCCACTTT.

This chain connects TRBV28 to TRBJ1-1; 8 bases are shared with TRBD1. After removal of 6 bases from V and 9 bases from J, the junction contained 6 bases not matched to a gene. The CDR3 consists of 12 residues. The germline gives CDR1 MDHEN, CDR2 SYDVKM. The CDR3 loop reads CASSPDREKAFF. In DNA, the CDR3 is TGTGCCAGCAGCCCGGACAGGGAAAAAGCTTTCTTT.

This sequence joins TRBV5-4 and TRBJ2-5, with 7 bases aligning to TRBD1. The length of the CDR3 is 14 residues. Per germline, CDR1 SGHNT and CDR2 YYREEE (reference sequence). With 4 bases clipped from V and 1 base from J, the junction kept 4 bases outside the gene matches. The CDR3 nucleotides read TGTGCCAGCAGCCCGGGACAGTCCCAAGAGACCCAGTACTTC. Its translation is CASSPGQSQETQYF.

The rearrangement uses TRBV10-3 and TRBJ1-2; 7 bases agree with TRBD1. Germline V gives CDR1 ENHRY, CDR2 SYGVKD. This CDR3 spans 14 amino acids. Trimming took 8 bases from V and 1 from J; bases not matched to a gene: 7. CDR3 nucleotides: TGTGCCATCTGGGACAGCGACCGTAACTATGGCTACACCTTC. It yields the protein CAIWDSDRNYGYTF.

The CDR3 coding sequence is TGCGCCAGCAGTCATCGACAGAAGGGTGGGACAGATACGCAGTATTTT. This translates into CASSHRQKGGTDTQYF. The rearrangement uses TRBV23-1 and TRBJ2-3, with a possible D match to TRBD1 (5 bases). TRBV23-1 is recorded as an ORF, its role being uncertain. Trimming stripped 3 bases from V and 3 bases from J, with 16 bases between. The CDR3 has 16 residues.

The chain couples TRBV5-5 to TRBJ2-1, with 9 bases matching TRBD2. This CDR3 is built from 15 residues. Trimming cost V 0 bases and J 6 bases; bases outside gene matches: 4. Germline values: CDR1 SGHKS, CDR2 YYEKEE (reference sequence). In DNA, the CDR3 is TGTGCCAGCAGCTTGGGGCGGGGGGGCCCCAATGAGCAGTTCTTC. This encodes CASSLGRGGPNEQFF.

This chain joins TRBV19 and TRBJ2-1; TRBD1 matches 10 bases. This CDR3 comprises 15 residues. Germline V gene lookup returns CDR1 LNHDA and CDR2 SQIVND (reference sequence). The V and J ends lost 2 bases and 4 bases, in that order; junction bases with no gene match: 2. The CDR3 is CASSIKGQGYNEQFF. As DNA, the CDR3 is TGTGCCAGTAGTATAAAGGGACAGGGGTACAATGAGCAGTTCTTC.

The CDR3 sequence: CASYEDRANTGELFF. The CDR3 DNA is TGTGCCAGTTACGAGGACAGGGCGAACACCGGGGAGCTGTTTTTT. The V and J genes are TRBV19 and TRBJ2-2, with TRBD1 matching over 8 bases. The CDR3 spans 15 residues. The germline CDR1 and CDR2 sequences are LNHDA and SQIVND (reference sequence). V shed 8 bases and J 0 bases; nucleotides not matched to a gene: 5.

This clone was observed a handful of times. CDR3 residues: CASSFQGPNQPQHF. The CDR3 bases are TGTGCCAGCAGCTTTCAGGGGCCAAATCAGCCCCAGCATTTT. The J gene is TRBJ1-5, the V gene TRBV5-6; D possibly corresponds to TRBD1 (6 bases). The CDR3 loop spans 14 amino acids. Germline V gene sequence: CDR1 SGHDT, CDR2 YYEEEE. V was cut by 2 bases and J by 4 bases, with 10 bases left in between.

This sequence joins TRBV20-1 and TRBJ2-1, with a tentative D call TRBD2 (5 bases). The V gene lost 3 bases and the J gene lost 4 bases, with 13 bases spanning the gap. Germline loops: CDR1 DFQATT, CDR2 SNEGSKA (reference sequence). The CDR3 runs to 14 residues. DNA for the CDR3: TGCAGTGCTAGTAGGGCGGGTGGATACAATGAGCAGTTCTTC. Encoded protein: CSASRAGGYNEQFF.

The chain uses TRBV19 and TRBJ2-3; 9 positions match TRBD2. V dropped 6 bases and J dropped 2; count of bases not matched to a gene: 6. CDR1 is LNHDA and CDR2 is SQIVND in the germline V gene (reference sequence). The length of the CDR3 is 15 residues. DNA for the CDR3: TGTGCCAGTAGCAGAAGACTAGCGGACACAGATACGCAGTATTTT. Translating gives CASSRRLADTDTQYF.

This chain uses TRBV19 with TRBJ1-1; D remains unclear. CDR1 and CDR2 from the germline V gene are LNHDA and SQIVND (reference sequence). The CDR3 has 12 residues. V gave up 3 bases and J gave up 9 bases, with 11 bases separating them. For the CDR3, the DNA is TGTGCCAGTAGTATTCCCAACGGTCAAGCTTTCTTT. It is translated as CASSIPNGQAFF.

J is TRBJ2-2 and V is TRBV11-3; 9 positions agree with TRBD2. V was clipped by 5 bases and J by 6 bases; unmatched bases: 10. Germline loops: CDR1 SGHNT, CDR2 YENEEA. This CDR3 comprises 16 residues. The chain's CDR3 is CASSPEGGRAAGELFF. In DNA, the CDR3 is TGTGCCAGCAGCCCAGAGGGCGGGAGGGCCGCCGGGGAGCTGTTTTTT.

This clone was seen a single time. J is TRBJ1-2 and V is TRBV30; 9 bases agree with TRBD1. Germline V gives CDR1 GTSNPN, CDR2 SVGIG (reference sequence). The CDR3 sequence is 12 residues long. Trimming removed 4 bases from V and 7 bases from J; junction bases left unmatched: 4. In nucleotides, the CDR3 is TGTGCCTGGACACAGGGGGCGGGTGGCTACACCTTC. As protein: CAWTQGAGGYTF.